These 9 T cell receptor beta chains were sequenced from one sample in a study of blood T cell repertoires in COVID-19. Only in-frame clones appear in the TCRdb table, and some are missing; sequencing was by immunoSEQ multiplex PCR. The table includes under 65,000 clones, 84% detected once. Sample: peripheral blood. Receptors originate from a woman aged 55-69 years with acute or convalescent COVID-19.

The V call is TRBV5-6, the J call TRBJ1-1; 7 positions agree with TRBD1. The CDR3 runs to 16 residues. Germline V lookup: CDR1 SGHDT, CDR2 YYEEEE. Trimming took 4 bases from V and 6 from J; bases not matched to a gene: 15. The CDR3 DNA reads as TGTGCCAGCAGCGAGTTAGGGGGCTCGGTGGAGGCTGAAGCTTTCTTT. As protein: CASSELGGSVEAEAFF.

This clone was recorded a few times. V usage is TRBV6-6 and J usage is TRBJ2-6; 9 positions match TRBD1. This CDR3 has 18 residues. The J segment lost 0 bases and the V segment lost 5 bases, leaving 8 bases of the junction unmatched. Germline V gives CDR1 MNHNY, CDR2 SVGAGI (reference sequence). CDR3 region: CASSPRTGVGSGANVLTF. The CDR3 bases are TGTGCCAGCAGTCCTCGGACAGGGGTGGGCTCTGGGGCCAACGTCCTGACTTTC.

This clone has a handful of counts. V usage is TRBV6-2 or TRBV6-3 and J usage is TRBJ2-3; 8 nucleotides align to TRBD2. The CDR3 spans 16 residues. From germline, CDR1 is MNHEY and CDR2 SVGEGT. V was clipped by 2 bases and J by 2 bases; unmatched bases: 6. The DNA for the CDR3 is TGTGCCAGCAGTTACGCGATAGCGGGGTACACAGATACGCAGTATTTT. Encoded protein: CASSYAIAGYTDTQYF.

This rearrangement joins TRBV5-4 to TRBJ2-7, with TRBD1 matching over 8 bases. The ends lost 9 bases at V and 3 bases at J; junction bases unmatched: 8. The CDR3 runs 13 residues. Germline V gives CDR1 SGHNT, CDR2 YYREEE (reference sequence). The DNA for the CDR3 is TGTGCCATAGCGGACAGGGATAGCTACGAGCAGTACTTC. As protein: CAIADRDSYEQYF.

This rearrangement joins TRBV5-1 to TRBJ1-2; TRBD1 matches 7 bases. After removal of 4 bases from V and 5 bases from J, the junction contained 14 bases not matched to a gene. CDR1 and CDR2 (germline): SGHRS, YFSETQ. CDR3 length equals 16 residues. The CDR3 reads CASSPYRGDRAYGYTF. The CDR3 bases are TGCGCCAGCAGCCCATACCGGGGAGACAGGGCATATGGCTACACCTTC.

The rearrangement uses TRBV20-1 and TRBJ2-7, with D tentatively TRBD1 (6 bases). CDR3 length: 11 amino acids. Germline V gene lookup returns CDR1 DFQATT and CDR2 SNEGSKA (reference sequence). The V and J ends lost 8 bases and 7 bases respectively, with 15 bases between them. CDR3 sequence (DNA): TGCAGTCCGTCACAGGGAGAGGAGCAGTACTTC. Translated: CSPSQGEEQYF.

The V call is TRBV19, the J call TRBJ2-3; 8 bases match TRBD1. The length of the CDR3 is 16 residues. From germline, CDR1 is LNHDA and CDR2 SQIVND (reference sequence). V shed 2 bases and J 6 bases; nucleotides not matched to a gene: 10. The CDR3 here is CASSISRQGAVDTQYF. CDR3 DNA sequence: TGTGCCAGTAGTATATCAAGGCAGGGGGCAGTGGATACGCAGTATTTT.

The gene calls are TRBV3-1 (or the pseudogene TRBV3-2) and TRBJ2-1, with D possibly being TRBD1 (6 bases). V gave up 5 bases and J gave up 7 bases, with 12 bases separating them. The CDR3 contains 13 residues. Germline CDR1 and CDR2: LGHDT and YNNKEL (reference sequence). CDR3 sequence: CASSSLQGNEQFF. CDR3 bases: TGTGCCAGCAGCTCCTTACAGGGAAATGAGCAGTTCTTC.

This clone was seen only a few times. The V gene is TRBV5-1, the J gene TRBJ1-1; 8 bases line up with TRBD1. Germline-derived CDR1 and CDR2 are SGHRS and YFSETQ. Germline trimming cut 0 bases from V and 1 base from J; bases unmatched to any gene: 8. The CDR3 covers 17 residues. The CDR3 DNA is TGCGCCAGCAGCTTGGCGGGGCAGGGGGCGCGGAACACTGAAGCTTTCTTT. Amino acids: CASSLAGQGARNTEAFF.